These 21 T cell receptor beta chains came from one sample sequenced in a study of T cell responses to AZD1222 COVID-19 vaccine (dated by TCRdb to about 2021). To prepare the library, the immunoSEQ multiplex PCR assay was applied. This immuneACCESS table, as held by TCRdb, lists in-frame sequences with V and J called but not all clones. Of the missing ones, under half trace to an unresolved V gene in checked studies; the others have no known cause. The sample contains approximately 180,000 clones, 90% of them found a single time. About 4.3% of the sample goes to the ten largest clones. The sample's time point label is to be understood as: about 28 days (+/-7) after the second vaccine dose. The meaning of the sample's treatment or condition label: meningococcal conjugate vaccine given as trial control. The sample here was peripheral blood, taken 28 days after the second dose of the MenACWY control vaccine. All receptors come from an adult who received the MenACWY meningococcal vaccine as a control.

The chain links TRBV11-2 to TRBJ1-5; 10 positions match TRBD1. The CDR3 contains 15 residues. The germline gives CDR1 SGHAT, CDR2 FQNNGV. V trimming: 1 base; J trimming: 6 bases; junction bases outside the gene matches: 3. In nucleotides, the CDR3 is TGTGCCAGCAGCTTAGCGGGACAGGGGATTCAGCCCCAGCATTTT. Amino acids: CASSLAGQGIQPQHF.

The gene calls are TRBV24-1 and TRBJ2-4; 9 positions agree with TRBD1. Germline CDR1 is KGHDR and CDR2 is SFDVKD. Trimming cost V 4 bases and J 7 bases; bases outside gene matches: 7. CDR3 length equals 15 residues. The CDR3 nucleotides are TGTGCCACCAGTGAGCAAGGGACAGGGAATAACATTCAGTACTTC. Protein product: CATSEQGTGNNIQYF.

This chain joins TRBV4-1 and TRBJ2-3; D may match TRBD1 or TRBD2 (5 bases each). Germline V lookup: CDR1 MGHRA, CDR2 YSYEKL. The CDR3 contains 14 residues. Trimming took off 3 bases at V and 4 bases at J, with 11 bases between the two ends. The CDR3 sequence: CASSQVQEADTQYF. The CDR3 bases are TGCGCCAGCAGCCAGGTACAGGAGGCAGATACGCAGTATTTT.

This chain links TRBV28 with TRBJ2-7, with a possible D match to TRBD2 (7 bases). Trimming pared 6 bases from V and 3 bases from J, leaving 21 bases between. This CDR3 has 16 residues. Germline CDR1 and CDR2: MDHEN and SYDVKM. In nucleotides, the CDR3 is TGTGCCAGCAGACCGAGGGGTGCGGGGGCGCGCTACGAGCAGTACTTC. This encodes CASRPRGAGARYEQYF.

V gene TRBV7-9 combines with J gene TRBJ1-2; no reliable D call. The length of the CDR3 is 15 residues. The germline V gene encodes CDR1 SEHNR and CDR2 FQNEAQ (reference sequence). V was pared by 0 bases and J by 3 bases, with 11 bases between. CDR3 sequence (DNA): TGTGCCAGCAGCTTAGCGAATAGCGTTCACTATGGCTACACCTTC. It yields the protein CASSLANSVHYGYTF.

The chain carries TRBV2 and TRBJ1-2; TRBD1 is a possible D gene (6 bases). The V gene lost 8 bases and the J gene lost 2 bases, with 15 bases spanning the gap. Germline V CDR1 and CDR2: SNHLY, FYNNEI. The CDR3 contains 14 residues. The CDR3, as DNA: TGTGCCAGCTCATACAGGGCGATCAACTATGGCTACACCTTC. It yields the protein CASSYRAINYGYTF.

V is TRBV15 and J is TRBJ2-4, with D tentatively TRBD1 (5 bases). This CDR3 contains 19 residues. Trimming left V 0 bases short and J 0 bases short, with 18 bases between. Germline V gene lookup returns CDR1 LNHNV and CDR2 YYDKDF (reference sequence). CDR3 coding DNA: TGTGCCACCAGCAGAGATTCAAGTGACAGAAAAATAGCCAAAAACATTCAGTACTTC. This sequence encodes CATSRDSSDRKIAKNIQYF.

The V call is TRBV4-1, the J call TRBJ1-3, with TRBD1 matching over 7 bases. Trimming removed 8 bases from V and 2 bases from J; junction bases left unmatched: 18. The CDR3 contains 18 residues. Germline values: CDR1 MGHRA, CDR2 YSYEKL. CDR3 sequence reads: CASRESRGGALPGNTIYF. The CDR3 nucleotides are TGCGCCAGCCGAGAGAGTCGAGGGGGCGCATTGCCTGGAAACACCATATATTTT.

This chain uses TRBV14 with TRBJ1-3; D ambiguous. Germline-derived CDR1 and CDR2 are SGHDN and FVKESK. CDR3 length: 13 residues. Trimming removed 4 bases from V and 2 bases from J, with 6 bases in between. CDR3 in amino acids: CASSLFTGNTIYF. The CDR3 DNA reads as TGTGCCAGCAGCCTTTTTACTGGAAACACCATATATTTT.

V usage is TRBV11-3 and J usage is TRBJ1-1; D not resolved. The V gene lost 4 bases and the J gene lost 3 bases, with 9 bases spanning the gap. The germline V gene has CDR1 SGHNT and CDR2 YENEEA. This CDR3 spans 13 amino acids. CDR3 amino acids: CASSSNTDTEAFF. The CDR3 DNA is TGTGCCAGCAGCTCTAATACGGACACTGAAGCTTTCTTT.

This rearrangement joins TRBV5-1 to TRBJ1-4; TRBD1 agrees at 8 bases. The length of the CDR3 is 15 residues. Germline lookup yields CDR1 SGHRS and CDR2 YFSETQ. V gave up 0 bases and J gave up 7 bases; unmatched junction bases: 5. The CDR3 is CASSLATGGVEKLFF. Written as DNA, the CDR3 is TGCGCCAGCAGCTTGGCTACAGGGGGGGTTGAAAAACTGTTTTTT.

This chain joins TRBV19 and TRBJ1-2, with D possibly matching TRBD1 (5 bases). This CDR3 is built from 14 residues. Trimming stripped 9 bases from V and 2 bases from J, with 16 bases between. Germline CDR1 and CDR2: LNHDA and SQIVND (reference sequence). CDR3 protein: CASRLVGGNYGYTF. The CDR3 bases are TGTGCCAGCCGCCTCGTCGGGGGGAACTATGGCTACACCTTC. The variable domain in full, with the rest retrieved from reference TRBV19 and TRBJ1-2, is DGGITQSPKYLFRKEGQNVTLSCEQNLNHDAMYWYRQDPGQGLRLIYYSQIVNDFQKGDIAEGYSVSREKKESFPLTVTSAQKNPTAFYLCASRLVGGNYGYTFGSGTRLTVV.

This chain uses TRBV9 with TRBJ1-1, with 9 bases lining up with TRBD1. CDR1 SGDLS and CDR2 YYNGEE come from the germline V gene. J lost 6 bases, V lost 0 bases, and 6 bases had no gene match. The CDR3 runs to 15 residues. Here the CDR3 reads CASSVADRGSAEAFF. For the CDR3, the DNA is TGTGCCAGCAGCGTAGCGGACAGGGGAAGCGCTGAAGCTTTCTTT.

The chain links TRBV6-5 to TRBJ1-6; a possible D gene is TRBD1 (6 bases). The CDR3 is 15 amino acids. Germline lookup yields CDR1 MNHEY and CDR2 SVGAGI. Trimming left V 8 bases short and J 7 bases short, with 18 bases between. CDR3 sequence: CASASNRVPNSPLHF. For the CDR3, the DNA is TGTGCCAGCGCATCCAACAGGGTGCCCAATTCACCCCTCCACTTT.

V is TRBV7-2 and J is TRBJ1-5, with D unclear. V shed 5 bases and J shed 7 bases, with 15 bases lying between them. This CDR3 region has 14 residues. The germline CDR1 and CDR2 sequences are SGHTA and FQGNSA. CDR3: CASSAKGGWQPQHF. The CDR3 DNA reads TGTGCCAGCAGCGCGAAGGGAGGATGGCAGCCCCAGCATTTT.

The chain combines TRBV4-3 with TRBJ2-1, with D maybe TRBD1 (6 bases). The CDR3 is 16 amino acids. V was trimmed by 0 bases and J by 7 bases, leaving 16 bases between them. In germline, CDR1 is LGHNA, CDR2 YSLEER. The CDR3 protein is CASSQDLPGVVNEQFF. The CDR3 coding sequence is TGCGCCAGCAGCCAAGATCTTCCAGGGGTCGTGAATGAGCAGTTCTTC.

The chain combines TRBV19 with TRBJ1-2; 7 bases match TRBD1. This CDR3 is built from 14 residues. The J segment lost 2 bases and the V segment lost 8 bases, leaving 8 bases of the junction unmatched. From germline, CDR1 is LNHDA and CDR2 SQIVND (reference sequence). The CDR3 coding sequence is TGTGCCAGTGCCTGGACAGGCACGAACTATGGCTACACCTTC. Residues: CASAWTGTNYGYTF.

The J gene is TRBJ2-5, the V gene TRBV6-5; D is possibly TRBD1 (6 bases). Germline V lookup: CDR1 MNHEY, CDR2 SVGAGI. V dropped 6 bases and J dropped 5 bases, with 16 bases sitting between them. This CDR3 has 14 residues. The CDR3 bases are TGTGCCAGCAGATCGCAGGGGTTGGGGGAGACCCAGTACTTC. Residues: CASRSQGLGETQYF.

CDR3: CASSLEGQDSFIDYTF. The DNA for the CDR3 is TGTGCCAGCAGCTTAGAGGGTCAGGACAGTTTTATTGACTACACCTTC. The V call is TRBV7-6, the J call TRBJ1-2; D perhaps matches TRBD1 (6 bases). Germline CDR1 and CDR2: SGHVS and FNYEAQ. Trimming shortened V by 1 base and J by 10 bases, and 22 bases separated the two germline ends. CDR3 length: 16 residues.

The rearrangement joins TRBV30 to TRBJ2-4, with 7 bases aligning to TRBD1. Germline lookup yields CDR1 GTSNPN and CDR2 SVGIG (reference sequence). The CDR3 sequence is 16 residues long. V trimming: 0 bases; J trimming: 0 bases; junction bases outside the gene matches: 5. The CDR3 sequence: CAWSVGTAGAKNIQYF. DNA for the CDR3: TGTGCCTGGAGTGTCGGGACAGCCGGAGCCAAAAACATTCAGTACTTC.

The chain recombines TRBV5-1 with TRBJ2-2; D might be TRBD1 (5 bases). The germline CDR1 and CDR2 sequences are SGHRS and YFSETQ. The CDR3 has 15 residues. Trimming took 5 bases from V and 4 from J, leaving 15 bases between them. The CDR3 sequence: CASRQETVGTGELFF. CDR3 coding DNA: TGCGCCAGCAGACAGGAGACTGTGGGCACCGGGGAGCTGTTTTTT.